This T cell receptor beta chain was obtained from a study of blood T cell repertoires in COVID-19. The table came from immunoSEQ multiplex PCR; TCRdb's copy has only in-frame clones and leaves some out. The table lists some 320,000 clones, about nine tenths of them singletons. Participants, 18 to 89 years old, spanned 25 or so US areas. Participant reports of clinical history set cohort assignment. Cohort 3 donors were reported recovered after two negative PCRs, clearance, or symptom resolution. Sequencing input: PBMCs or T cells enriched from blood (not recorded which). The sequence derives from a man in his sixties who had recovered from COVID-19.

The CDR3 DNA follows: TGTGCCAGCAGCAAAACAGGGGGTAACTATGGCTACACCTTC. Encoded protein: CASSKTGGNYGYTF. This chain uses TRBV5-4 with TRBJ1-2, with 8 nucleotides matching TRBD1. The CDR3 loop spans 14 amino acids. Germline V CDR1 and CDR2: SGHNT, YYREEE (reference sequence). Trimming at V came to 4 bases and at J to 1 base, leaving 3 bases not matched to a gene.